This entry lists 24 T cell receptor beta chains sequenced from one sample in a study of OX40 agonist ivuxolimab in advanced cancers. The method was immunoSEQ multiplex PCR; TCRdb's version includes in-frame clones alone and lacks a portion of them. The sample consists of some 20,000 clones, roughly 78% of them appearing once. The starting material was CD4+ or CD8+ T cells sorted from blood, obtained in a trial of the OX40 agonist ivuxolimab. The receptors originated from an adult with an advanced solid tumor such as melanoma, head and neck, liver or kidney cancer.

The chain's CDR3 is CASSSTLAAGRLPFTF. CDR3 sequence (DNA): TGTGCCAGCAGCTCCACCCTAGCGGCAGGGCGCCTGCCCTTTACCTTC. The chain employs TRBV5-4 and TRBJ1-2; perhaps TRBD1 as D (5 bases). With 3 bases removed from V and 14 bases from J, the gap between germline ends came to 29 bases. This CDR3 spans 16 amino acids. The germline CDR1 and CDR2 sequences are SGHNT and YYREEE (reference sequence).

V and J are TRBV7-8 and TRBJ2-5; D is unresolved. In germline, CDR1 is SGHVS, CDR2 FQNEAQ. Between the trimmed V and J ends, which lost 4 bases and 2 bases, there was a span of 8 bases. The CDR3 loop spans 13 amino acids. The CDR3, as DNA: TGTGCCAGCAGCTCCACTTCGCAAGAGACCCAGTACTTC. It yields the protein CASSSTSQETQYF.

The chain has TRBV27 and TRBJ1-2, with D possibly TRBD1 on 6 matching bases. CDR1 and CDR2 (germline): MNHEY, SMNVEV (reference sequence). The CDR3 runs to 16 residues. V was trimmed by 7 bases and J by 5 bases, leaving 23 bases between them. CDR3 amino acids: CASTTRGGRDNYGYTF. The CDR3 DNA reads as TGTGCCAGCACCACACGGGGAGGGAGGGACAATTATGGCTACACCTTC.

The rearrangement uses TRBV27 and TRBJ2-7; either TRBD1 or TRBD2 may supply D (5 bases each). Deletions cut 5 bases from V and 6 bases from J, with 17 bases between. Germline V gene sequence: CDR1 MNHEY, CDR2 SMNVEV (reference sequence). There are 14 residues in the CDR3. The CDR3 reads CASSPLSPGREQYF. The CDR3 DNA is TGTGCCAGCAGTCCCCTTTCCCCGGGGCGCGAGCAGTACTTC.

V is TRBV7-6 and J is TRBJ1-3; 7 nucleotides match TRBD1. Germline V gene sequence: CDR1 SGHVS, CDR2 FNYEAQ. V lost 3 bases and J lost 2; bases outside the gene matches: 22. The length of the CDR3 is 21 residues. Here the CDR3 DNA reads TGTGCCAGCAGCTTCCCCCGCCAACTTACGGGACAGACTATACCTGGAAACACCATATATTTT. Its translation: CASSFPRQLTGQTIPGNTIYF.

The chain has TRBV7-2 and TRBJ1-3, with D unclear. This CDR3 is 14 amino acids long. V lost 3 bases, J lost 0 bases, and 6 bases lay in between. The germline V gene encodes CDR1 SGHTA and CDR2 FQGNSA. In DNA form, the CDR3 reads TGTGCCAGCAGCTTGGCGGTCTCTGGAAACACCATATATTTT. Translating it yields CASSLAVSGNTIYF.

The CDR3 region has the DNA TGTGCCAGCAGCGGAGAGGCGGGACAGGGGATCACCGGGGAGCTGTTTTTT. Amino acids: CASSGEAGQGITGELFF. J is TRBJ2-2 and V is TRBV9, with 10 bases fitting TRBD1. The CDR3 sequence is 17 residues long. The germline V gene encodes CDR1 SGDLS and CDR2 YYNGEE. The V and J ends lost 3 bases and 4 bases, in that order; junction bases with no gene match: 9.

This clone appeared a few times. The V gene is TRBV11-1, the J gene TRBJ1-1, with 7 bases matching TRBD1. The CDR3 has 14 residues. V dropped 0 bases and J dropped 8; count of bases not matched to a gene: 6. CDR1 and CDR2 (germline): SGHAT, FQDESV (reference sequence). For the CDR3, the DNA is TGTGCCAGCAGCTTAGCGACAGGGCGTGCGGAAGCTTTCTTT. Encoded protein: CASSLATGRAEAFF.

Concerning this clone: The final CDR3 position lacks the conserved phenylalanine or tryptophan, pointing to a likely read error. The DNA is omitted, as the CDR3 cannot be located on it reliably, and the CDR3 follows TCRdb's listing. CDR3 sequence: CASSDSWKPGSCFL. The chain recombines TRBV6-4 with TRBJ2-2; the D segment call TRBD2 is taken from the table without a DNA check. The CDR3 comprises 14 residues, both ends counted. The germline V gene has CDR1 MRHNA and CDR2 SNTAGT.

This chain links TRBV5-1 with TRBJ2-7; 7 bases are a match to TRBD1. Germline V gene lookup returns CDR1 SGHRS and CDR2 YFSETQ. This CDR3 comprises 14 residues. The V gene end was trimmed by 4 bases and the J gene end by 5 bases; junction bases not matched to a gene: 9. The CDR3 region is CASSPWGGQDEQYF. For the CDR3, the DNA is TGCGCCAGCAGCCCCTGGGGCGGACAGGACGAGCAGTACTTC.

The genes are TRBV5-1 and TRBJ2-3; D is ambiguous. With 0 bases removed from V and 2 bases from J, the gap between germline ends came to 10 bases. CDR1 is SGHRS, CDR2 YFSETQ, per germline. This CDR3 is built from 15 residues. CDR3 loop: CASSLAILLTDTQYF. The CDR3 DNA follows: TGCGCCAGCAGCTTGGCAATCCTCCTCACAGATACGCAGTATTTT.

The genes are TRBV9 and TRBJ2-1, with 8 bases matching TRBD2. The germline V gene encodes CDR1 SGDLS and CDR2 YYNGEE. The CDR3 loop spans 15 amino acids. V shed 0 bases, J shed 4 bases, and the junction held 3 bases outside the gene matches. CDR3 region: CASSVAGGLYNEQFF. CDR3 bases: TGTGCCAGCAGCGTAGCGGGGGGGCTATACAATGAGCAGTTCTTC. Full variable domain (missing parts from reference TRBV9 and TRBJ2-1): DSGVTQTPKHLITATGQRVTLRCSPRSGDLSVYWYQQSLDQGLQFLIQYYNGEERAKGNILERFSAQQFPDLHSELNLSSLELGDSALYFCASSVAGGLYNEQFFGPGTRLTVL.

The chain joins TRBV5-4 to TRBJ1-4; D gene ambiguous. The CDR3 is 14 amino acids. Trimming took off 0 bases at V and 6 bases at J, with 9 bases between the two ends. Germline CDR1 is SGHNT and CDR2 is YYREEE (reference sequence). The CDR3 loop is CASSLAVDHEKLFF. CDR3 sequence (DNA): TGTGCCAGCAGCTTGGCCGTGGACCATGAAAAACTGTTTTTT.

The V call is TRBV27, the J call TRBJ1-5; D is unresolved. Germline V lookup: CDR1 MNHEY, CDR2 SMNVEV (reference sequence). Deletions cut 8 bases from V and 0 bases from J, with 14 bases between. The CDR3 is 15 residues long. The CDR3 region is CASRPEVYSNQPQHF. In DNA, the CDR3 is TGTGCCAGCCGACCTGAGGTTTATAGCAATCAGCCCCAGCATTTT.

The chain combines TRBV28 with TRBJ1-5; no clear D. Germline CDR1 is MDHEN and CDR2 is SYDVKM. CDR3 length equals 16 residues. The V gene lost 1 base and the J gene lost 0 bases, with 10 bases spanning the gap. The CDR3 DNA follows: TGTGCCAGCAGTTTATTGGGCCTATATAGCAATCAGCCCCAGCATTTT. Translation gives CASSLLGLYSNQPQHF.

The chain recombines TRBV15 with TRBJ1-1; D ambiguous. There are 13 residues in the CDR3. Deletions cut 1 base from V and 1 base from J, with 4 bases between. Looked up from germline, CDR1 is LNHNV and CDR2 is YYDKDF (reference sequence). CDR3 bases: TGTGCCACCAGCAGAGTGGCGAACACTGAAGCTTTCTTT. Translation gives CATSRVANTEAFF.

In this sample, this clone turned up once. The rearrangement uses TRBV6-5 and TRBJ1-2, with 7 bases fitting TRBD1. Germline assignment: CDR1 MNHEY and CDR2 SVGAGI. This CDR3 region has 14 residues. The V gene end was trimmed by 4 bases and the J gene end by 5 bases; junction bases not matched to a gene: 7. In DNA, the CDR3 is TGTGCCAGCAGTTTCGGAGGGGGCTCTTATGGCTACACCTTC. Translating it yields CASSFGGGSYGYTF.

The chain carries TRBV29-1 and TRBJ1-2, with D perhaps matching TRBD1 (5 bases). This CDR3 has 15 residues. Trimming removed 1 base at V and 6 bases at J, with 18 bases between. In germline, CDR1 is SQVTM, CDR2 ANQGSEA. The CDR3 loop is CSVEGRRGGNDGYTF. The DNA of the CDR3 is TGCAGCGTTGAAGGGCGACGGGGCGGGAATGATGGCTACACCTTC.

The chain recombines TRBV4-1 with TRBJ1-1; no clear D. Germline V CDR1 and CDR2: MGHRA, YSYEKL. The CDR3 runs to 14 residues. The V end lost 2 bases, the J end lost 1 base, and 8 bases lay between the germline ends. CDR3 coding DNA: TGCGCCAGCAGCCAACGGGGAGAGAACACTGAAGCTTTCTTT. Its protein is CASSQRGENTEAFF.

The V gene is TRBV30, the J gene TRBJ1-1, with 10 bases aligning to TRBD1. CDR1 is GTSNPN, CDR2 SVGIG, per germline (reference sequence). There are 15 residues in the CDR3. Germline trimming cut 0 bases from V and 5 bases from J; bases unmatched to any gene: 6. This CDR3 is CAWSVRGQGWTEAFF. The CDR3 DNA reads TGTGCCTGGAGTGTACGGGGACAGGGGTGGACTGAAGCTTTCTTT.

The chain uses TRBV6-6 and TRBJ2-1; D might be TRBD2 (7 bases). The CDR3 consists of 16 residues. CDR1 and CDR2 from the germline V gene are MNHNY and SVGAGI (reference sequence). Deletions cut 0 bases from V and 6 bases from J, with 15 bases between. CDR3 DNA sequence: TGTGCCAGCAGTTACTCGGTGGGGGGGCCTGCCAATGAGCAGTTCTTC. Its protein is CASSYSVGGPANEQFF.

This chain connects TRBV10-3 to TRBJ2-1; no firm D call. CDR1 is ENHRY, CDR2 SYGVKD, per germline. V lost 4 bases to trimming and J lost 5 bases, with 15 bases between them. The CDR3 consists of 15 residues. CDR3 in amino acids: CAISGLTDEDNEQFF. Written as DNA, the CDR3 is TGTGCCATCAGTGGGCTTACAGATGAAGACAATGAGCAGTTCTTC.

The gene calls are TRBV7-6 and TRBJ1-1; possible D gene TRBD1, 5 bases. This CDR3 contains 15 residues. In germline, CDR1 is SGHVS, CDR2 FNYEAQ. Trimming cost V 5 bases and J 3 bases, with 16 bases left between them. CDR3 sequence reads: CASSVGTTGDTEAFF. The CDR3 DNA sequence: TGTGCCAGCAGCGTAGGTACCACGGGGGACACTGAAGCTTTCTTT.

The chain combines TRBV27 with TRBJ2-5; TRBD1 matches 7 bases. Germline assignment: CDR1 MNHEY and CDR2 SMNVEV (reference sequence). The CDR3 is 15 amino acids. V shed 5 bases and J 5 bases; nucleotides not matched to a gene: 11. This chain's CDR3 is CASSLGQPGHETQYF. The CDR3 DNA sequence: TGTGCCAGCAGTCTGGGACAGCCAGGGCACGAGACCCAGTACTTC.